This passage covers 30 T cell receptor beta chains from one sample sequenced in a study of metastatic and nonmetastatic thyroid tumors. TCRdb reanalyzed the PCR reads with MiXCR. Seen here are about 19,000 clones, just over 35% observed once, and the top ten hold roughly 30%. All patients reached thyroid surgery having received no treatment beforehand. The sequenced sample was tumor tissue. These receptors were taken from a female donor with papillary thyroid cancer or a benign thyroid nodule (not recorded which). Some clones in this sample may be carry-over from other donors' samples.

The chain couples TRBV14 to TRBJ2-7; no definite D call. Germline V gene lookup returns CDR1 SGHDN and CDR2 FVKESK. The V gene lost 3 bases and the J gene lost 2 bases, with 20 bases spanning the gap. The CDR3 runs to 17 residues. The CDR3 bases are TGTGCCAGCAGCCAGGGAACACGAGCTTTTTCTCCCTACGAGCAGTACTTC. As protein: CASSQGTRAFSPYEQYF.

The sample holds a few counts of this clone. The same CDR3 can be traced to other DNA sequences in this sample. V usage is TRBV12-3 or TRBV12-4 and J usage is TRBJ2-1; D remains ambiguous. The CDR3 is 11 residues long. V was pared by 6 bases and J by 9 bases, with 9 bases between. The CDR3 bases are TGTGCCAGCAGAGGCGACGGTGAGCAGTTCTTC. Translating gives CASRGDGEQFF.

This clone is labeled large. The chain combines TRBV7-8 with TRBJ2-1; D assignment may be TRBD1 or TRBD2 (5 bases each). This CDR3 has 14 residues. V lost 2 bases, J lost 7 bases, and 12 bases lay in between. Looked up from germline, CDR1 is SGHVS and CDR2 is FQNEAQ. The CDR3 is CASSLWGPANEQFF. In nucleotides, the CDR3 is TGTGCCAGCAGCTTATGGGGACCCGCAAATGAGCAGTTCTTC.

The V and J genes are TRBV4-3 and TRBJ1-5, with TRBD1 matching over 11 bases. The CDR3 spans 16 residues. Germline V gene sequence: CDR1 LGHNA, CDR2 YSLEER. J was trimmed by 6 bases and V by 0 bases; bases with no gene match: 4. CDR3 sequence: CASSQDRGQGGQPQHF. CDR3 DNA sequence: TGCGCCAGCAGCCAAGATCGGGGACAGGGGGGTCAGCCCCAGCATTTT.

The V gene is TRBV20-1, the J gene TRBJ1-2; possibly TRBD1 for D (6 bases). CDR3 size: 13 residues. The V gene's germline CDR1 is DFQATT and CDR2 SNEGSKA (reference sequence). CDR3 sequence (DNA): TGCACTACCGAGGGCAGGGGAAACTATGGCTACACCTTC. Protein sequence: CTTEGRGNYGYTF.

The chain recombines TRBV6-4 with TRBJ2-6, with D possibly being TRBD1 (5 bases). Trimming stripped 3 bases from V and 0 bases from J, with 6 bases between. The CDR3 covers 15 residues. CDR1 is MRHNA, CDR2 SNTAGT, per germline. This chain's CDR3 is CASSEDSSGANVLTF. CDR3 DNA sequence: TGTGCCAGCAGTGAAGACAGCTCTGGGGCCAACGTCCTGACTTTC.

This clone was seen a few times. The chain carries TRBV19 and TRBJ2-1; perhaps TRBD2 as D (6 bases). V was trimmed by 4 bases and J by 4 bases, leaving 14 bases between them. The germline CDR1 and CDR2 sequences are LNHDA and SQIVND (reference sequence). The CDR3 length is 15 residues. In DNA, the CDR3 is TGTGCCAGTAGTACCTTCGGGAGAGATTACAATGAGCAGTTCTTC. Amino acids: CASSTFGRDYNEQFF.

To note about this clone: An end of the junction does not agree with germline; a read error may underlie this. The chain links TRBV18 to TRBJ2-5; no clear D gene. This CDR3 spans 12 amino acids. Germline V gene sequence: CDR1 KGHSH, CDR2 LQKENI. The CDR3 coding sequence is TGTGCCAGCTCTCCCTACCAAGAGACCCTGTACTTC. It yields the protein CASSPYQETLYF.

This clone was detected only once. The chain combines TRBV11-1 with TRBJ1-2, with D uncertain. The V and J ends lost 2 bases and 4 bases respectively, with 17 bases between them. This CDR3 comprises 16 residues. The germline gives CDR1 SGHAT, CDR2 FQDESV (reference sequence). CDR3: CASSLSASKDPYGYTF. The CDR3 DNA is TGTGCCAGCAGCTTATCGGCCTCCAAAGACCCCTATGGCTACACCTTC.

A single count supports this clone. The CDR3 loop reads CASSLEGPAAFF. Here the CDR3 DNA reads TGCGCCAGCAGCTTGGAGGGACCCGCAGCTTTCTTT. V usage is TRBV5-1 and J usage is TRBJ1-1, with a tentative D call TRBD1 (5 bases). From germline, CDR1 is SGHRS and CDR2 YFSETQ. The CDR3 spans 12 residues. The ends were cut back, 0 bases at V and 10 bases at J, with 10 bases in the middle.

The chain joins TRBV19 to TRBJ1-6; D remains ambiguous. The V end lost 3 bases, the J end lost 10 bases, and 13 bases lay between the germline ends. From germline, CDR1 is LNHDA and CDR2 SQIVND (reference sequence). The CDR3 spans 14 residues. CDR3 sequence: CASSIYFWRSPLHF. The CDR3 DNA follows: TGTGCCAGTAGTATCTACTTTTGGAGATCACCCCTCCACTTT.

The gene calls are TRBV20-1 and TRBJ1-2, with D perhaps matching TRBD1 (6 bases). Germline V lookup: CDR1 DFQATT, CDR2 SNEGSKA (reference sequence). The CDR3 sequence is 16 residues long. Trimming took off 4 bases at V and 1 base at J, with 19 bases between the two ends. For the CDR3, the DNA is TGCAGTGCTAAACGTTCCCGTCAGGGGCTTAACTATGGCTACACCTTC. Translating gives CSAKRSRQGLNYGYTF.

This clone was observed a handful of times. The CDR3 DNA sequence: TGTGCCAGCAGTTACTCACTCAAGAACACTGAAGCTTTCTTT. It is translated as CASSYSLKNTEAFF. The chain combines TRBV6-5 with TRBJ1-1; D is unresolved. This CDR3 comprises 14 residues. Trimming stripped 0 bases from V and 1 base from J, with 6 bases between. Germline CDR1 reads MNHEY; CDR2 reads SVGAGI.

V is TRBV6-1 and J is TRBJ2-2; possible D gene TRBD1, 6 bases. V was cut by 4 bases and J by 1 base, with 10 bases left in between. The CDR3 has 15 residues. Germline V CDR1 and CDR2: MNHNS, SASEGT. CDR3: CASSASTGNTGELFF. For the CDR3, the DNA is TGTGCCAGCAGTGCGTCGACAGGGAACACCGGGGAGCTGTTTTTT.

This clone was seen at least ten times. This sequence joins TRBV7-2 and TRBJ2-3, with D possibly matching TRBD2 (7 bases). The V end lost 9 bases, the J end lost 5 bases, and 18 bases lay between the germline ends. CDR3 length: 14 residues. The germline gives CDR1 SGHTA, CDR2 FQGNSA. In DNA, the CDR3 is TGTGCCAGTGACTCCGGGGGGCGTGAAGATACGCAGTATTTT. Protein: CASDSGGREDTQYF.

The chain links TRBV7-9 to TRBJ2-7; 9 bases line up with TRBD2. Trimming took 5 bases from V and 6 from J; bases not matched to a gene: 5. This CDR3 contains 13 residues. Germline V gene sequence: CDR1 SEHNR, CDR2 FQNEAQ (reference sequence). The CDR3 DNA follows: TGTGCCAGCAGCCCCAGCGGGAGGACCGAGCAGTACTTC. It encodes CASSPSGRTEQYF.

This clone has just one count. The chain is built from TRBV20-1 and TRBJ2-1; no reliable D call. This CDR3 is built from 13 residues. The V end lost 3 bases, the J end lost 0 bases, and 6 bases lay between the germline ends. Per germline, CDR1 DFQATT and CDR2 SNEGSKA (reference sequence). CDR3 protein: CSARSPSYNEQFF. Here the CDR3 DNA reads TGCAGTGCTAGGAGCCCCTCCTACAATGAGCAGTTCTTC.

The rearrangement joins TRBV2 to TRBJ2-7; D remains ambiguous. The CDR3 loop spans 12 amino acids. Germline CDR1 is SNHLY and CDR2 is FYNNEI. V gave up 6 bases and J gave up 1 base, with 7 bases separating them. The CDR3 nucleotides are TGTGCCAGCAGGGTGGGGTCCTACGAGCAGTACTTC. This gives the protein CASRVGSYEQYF.

The gene calls are TRBV20-1 and TRBJ2-1; 10 bases match TRBD2. J gave up 2 bases and V 4 bases, and 8 bases lay outside the gene matches. The length of the CDR3 is 16 residues. Germline CDR1 DFQATT, CDR2 SNEGSKA (reference sequence). This CDR3 reads CSAKDYSGRTYNEQFF. DNA for the CDR3: TGCAGTGCTAAAGATTATAGCGGGAGGACCTACAATGAGCAGTTCTTC.

This clone was detected only a few times. The chain links TRBV4-1 to TRBJ2-3; D is possibly TRBD2 (5 bases). This CDR3 spans 15 amino acids. Between the trimmed V and J ends, which lost 3 bases and 5 bases, there was a span of 15 bases. In germline, CDR1 is MGHRA, CDR2 YSYEKL. CDR3 amino acids: CASSQIGLAIDTQYF. CDR3 DNA sequence: TGCGCCAGCAGCCAGATAGGGCTAGCAATAGATACGCAGTATTTT.

The genes are TRBV5-4 and TRBJ1-1, with a tentative D call TRBD1 (5 bases). CDR3 length equals 13 residues. The germline CDR1 and CDR2 sequences are SGHNT and YYREEE (reference sequence). V was clipped by 4 bases and J by 5 bases, with 12 bases between them. CDR3 loop: CASSIRGNTEAFF. CDR3 sequence (DNA): TGTGCCAGCAGCATAAGGGGAAATACTGAAGCTTTCTTT.

This clone was detected only a few times. This chain connects TRBV2 to TRBJ1-6; 8 bases fit TRBD1. The CDR3 is 13 amino acids. From germline, CDR1 is SNHLY and CDR2 FYNNEI. Losses at the gene ends were 7 bases for V and 10 bases for J; bases not matched to a gene: 6. CDR3 nucleotides: TGTGCCAGCAACGGACAGGGTGACTCACCCCTCCACTTT. Translating gives CASNGQGDSPLHF.

This clone appeared a few times. The chain is built from TRBV25-1 and TRBJ2-2; D unclear. The germline gives CDR1 MGHDK, CDR2 SYGVNS. V shed 5 bases and J shed 6 bases, with 1 base lying between them. The CDR3 runs to 10 residues. The CDR3 loop reads CASSSGELFF. The CDR3 DNA is TGTGCCAGCAGTTCCGGGGAGCTGTTTTTT.

This clone has a handful of counts. The J gene is TRBJ2-1, the V gene TRBV24-1, with 9 bases fitting TRBD1. J was trimmed by 9 bases and V by 3 bases; bases with no gene match: 8. Germline V gene lookup returns CDR1 KGHDR and CDR2 SFDVKD. The CDR3 is made up of 15 amino acids. CDR3: CATSDMGQGMGEQFF. DNA of the CDR3: TGTGCCACCAGTGATATGGGACAGGGTATGGGTGAGCAGTTCTTC.

This clone was detected only a few times. This rearrangement joins TRBV6-9 to TRBJ2-7; D is possibly TRBD2 (6 bases). Between the trimmed V and J ends, which lost 2 bases and 4 bases, there was a span of 15 bases. There are 15 residues in the CDR3. Germline V gene lookup returns CDR1 MNHGY and CDR2 SVAAGI. The CDR3 region has the DNA TGTGCCAGCAGTTATGATGGTGGGAGGCGTTACGAGCAGTACTTC. The encoded protein is CASSYDGGRRYEQYF.

The chain recombines TRBV11-2 with TRBJ2-1; 11 nucleotides agree with TRBD2. J was trimmed by 8 bases and V by 5 bases; bases with no gene match: 11. The CDR3 spans 16 residues. Looked up from germline, CDR1 is SGHAT and CDR2 is FQNNGV. CDR3 residues: CASSPPGLAGLDEQFF. In nucleotides, the CDR3 is TGTGCCAGCAGCCCACCTGGACTAGCGGGCCTTGATGAGCAGTTCTTC.

This chain links TRBV3-1 with TRBJ2-3; D gene unclear. The CDR3 has 13 amino acids. The ends were cut back, 3 bases at V and 0 bases at J, with 4 bases in the middle. The germline V gene encodes CDR1 LGHDT and CDR2 YNNKEL (reference sequence). The CDR3 sequence is CASSHPSTDTQYF. The CDR3 nucleotides are TGTGCCAGCAGCCACCCGAGCACAGATACGCAGTATTTT.

This clone was detected only a few times. V and J are TRBV6-1 and TRBJ1-5; D remains ambiguous. Trimming removed 3 bases from V and 2 bases from J, with 5 bases in between. Germline CDR1 is MNHNS and CDR2 is SASEGT. The CDR3 is made up of 13 amino acids. The CDR3 loop reads CASSDGGNQPQHF. The CDR3 DNA reads as TGTGCCAGCAGTGATGGAGGCAATCAGCCCCAGCATTTT.

The chain joins TRBV6-1 to TRBJ2-7, with 11 nucleotides matching TRBD2. The trim removed 0 bases at V and 3 bases at J, leaving 4 bases unmatched. CDR1 and CDR2 from the germline V gene are MNHNS and SASEGT. The length of the CDR3 is 16 residues. DNA of the CDR3: TGTGCCAGCAGTGAAGCGCTAGCGGGGGGTTTCTACGAGCAGTACTTC. Protein: CASSEALAGGFYEQYF.

The gene calls are TRBV19 and TRBJ2-5; D tentatively fits TRBD1 or TRBD2 (5 bases each). The germline CDR1 and CDR2 sequences are LNHDA and SQIVND (reference sequence). V lost 6 bases and J 5 bases, leaving 16 bases between the germline ends. There are 14 residues in the CDR3. CDR3 sequence reads: CASSPLFGAETQYF. CDR3 DNA: TGTGCCAGTAGCCCTCTTTTCGGGGCGGAGACCCAGTACTTC.